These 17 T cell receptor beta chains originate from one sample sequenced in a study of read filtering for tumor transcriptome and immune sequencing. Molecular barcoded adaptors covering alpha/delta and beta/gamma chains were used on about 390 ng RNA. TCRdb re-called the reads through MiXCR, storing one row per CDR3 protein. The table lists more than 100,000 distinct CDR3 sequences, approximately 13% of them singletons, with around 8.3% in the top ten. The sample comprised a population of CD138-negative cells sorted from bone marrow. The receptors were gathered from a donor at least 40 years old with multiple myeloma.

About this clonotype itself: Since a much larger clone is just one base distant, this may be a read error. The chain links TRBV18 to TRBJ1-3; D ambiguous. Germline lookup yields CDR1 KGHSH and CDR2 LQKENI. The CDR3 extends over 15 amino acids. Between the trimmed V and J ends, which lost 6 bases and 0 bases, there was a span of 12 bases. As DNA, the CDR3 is TGTGCCAGCTCCTCCGAACGGAGCTCTGGAAACACCATATATTTT. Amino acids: CASSSERSSGNTIYF.

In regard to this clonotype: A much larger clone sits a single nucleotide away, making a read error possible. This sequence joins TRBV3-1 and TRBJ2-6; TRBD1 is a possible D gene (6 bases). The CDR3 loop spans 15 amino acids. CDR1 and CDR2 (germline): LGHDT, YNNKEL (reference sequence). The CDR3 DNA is TGTGCCAGCAGCCAGCAGGGGTCTGGGGCCAACATCCTGACTTTC. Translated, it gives CASSQQGSGANILTF.

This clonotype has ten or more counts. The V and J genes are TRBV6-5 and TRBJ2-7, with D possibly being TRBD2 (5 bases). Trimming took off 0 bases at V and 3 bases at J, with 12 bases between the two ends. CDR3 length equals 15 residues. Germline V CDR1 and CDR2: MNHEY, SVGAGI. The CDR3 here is CASSYSPPGGYEQYF. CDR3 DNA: TGTGCCAGCAGTTACTCTCCCCCCGGAGGCTACGAGCAGTACTTC.

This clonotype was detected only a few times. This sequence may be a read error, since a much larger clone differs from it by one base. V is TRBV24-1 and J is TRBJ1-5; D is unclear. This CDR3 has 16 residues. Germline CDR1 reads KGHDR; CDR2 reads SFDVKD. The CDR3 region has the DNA TGTGCCACCAGTGATTCGAGACAATTTAGCAATCAGCCCCGGCATTTT. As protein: CATSDSRQFSNQPRHF.

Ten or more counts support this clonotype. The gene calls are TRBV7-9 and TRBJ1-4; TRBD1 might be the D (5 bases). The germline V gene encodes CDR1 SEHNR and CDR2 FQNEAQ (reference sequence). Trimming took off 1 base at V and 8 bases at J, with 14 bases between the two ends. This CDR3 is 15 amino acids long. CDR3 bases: TGTGCCAGCAGCTTAGTAGGGAGGGGTTACGAAAAACTGTTTTTT. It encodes CASSLVGRGYEKLFF.

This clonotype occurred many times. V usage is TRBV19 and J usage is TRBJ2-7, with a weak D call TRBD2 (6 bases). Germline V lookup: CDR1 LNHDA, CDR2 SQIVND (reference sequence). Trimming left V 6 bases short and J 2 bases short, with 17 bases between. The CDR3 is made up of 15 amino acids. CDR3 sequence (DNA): TGTGCCAGTAGCCTCGACTTGGGACTTCCCTACGAGCAGTACTTC. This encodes CASSLDLGLPYEQYF.

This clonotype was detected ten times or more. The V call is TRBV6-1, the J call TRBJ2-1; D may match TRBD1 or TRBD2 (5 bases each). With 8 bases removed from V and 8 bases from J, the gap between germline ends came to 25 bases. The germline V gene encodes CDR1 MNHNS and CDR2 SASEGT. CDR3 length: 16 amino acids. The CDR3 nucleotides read TGTGCCAGCTCCACACTCCCCGGGGCTGCAGCGGATGAGCAGTTCTTC. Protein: CASSTLPGAAADEQFF.

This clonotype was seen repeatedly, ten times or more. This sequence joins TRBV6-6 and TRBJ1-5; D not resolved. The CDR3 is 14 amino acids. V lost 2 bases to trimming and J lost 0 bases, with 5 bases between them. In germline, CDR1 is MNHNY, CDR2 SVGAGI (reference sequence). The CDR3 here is CASSYLNSNQPQHF. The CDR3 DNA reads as TGTGCCAGCAGTTACCTGAATAGCAATCAGCCCCAGCATTTT.

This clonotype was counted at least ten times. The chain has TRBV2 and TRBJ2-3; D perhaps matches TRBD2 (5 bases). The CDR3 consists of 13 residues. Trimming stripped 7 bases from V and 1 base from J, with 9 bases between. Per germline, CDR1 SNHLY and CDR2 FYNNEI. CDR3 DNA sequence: TGTGCCAGCACCCCGGAGGGCACAGATACGCAGTATTTT. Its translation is CASTPEGTDTQYF.

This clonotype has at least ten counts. CDR3 bases: TGCAGCGTGTCCCCGGGACAGGGGGACGAGCAGTACTTC. Its protein is CSVSPGQGDEQYF. V usage is TRBV29-1 and J usage is TRBJ2-7, with 11 nucleotides matching TRBD1. CDR3 length: 13 residues. Germline V gene data show CDR1 as SQVTM and CDR2 as ANQGSEA. Germline trimming cut 6 bases from V and 5 bases from J; bases unmatched to any gene: 6.

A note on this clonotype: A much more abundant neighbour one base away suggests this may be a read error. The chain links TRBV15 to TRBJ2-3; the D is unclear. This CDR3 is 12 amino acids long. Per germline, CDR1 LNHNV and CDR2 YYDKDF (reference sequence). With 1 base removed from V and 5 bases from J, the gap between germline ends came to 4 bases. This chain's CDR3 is CATSRVGDTQYF. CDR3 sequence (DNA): TGTGCCACCAGCAGAGTAGGAGATACGCAGTATTTT.

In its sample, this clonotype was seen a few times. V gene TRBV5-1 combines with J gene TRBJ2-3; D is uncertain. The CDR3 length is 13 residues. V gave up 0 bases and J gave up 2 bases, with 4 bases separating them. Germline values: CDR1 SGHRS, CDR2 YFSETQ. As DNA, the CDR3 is TGCGCCAGCAGCTTGGAGGCCACAGATACGCAGTATTTT. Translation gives CASSLEATDTQYF.

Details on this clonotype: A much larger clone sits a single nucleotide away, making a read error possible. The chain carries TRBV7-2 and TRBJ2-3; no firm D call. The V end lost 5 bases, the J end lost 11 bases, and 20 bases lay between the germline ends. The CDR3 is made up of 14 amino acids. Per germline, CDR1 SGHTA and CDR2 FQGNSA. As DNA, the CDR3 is TGTGCCAGCAGCAACCTTCTACCCGTTGGGAAGCAGTATTTT. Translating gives CASSNLLPVGKQYF.

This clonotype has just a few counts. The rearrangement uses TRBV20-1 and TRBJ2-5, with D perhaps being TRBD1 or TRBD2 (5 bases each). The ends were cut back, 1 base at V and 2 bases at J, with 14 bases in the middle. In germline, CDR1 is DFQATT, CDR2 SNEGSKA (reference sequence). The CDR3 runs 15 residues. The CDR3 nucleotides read TGCAGTGCTAGAGCGGGGCAGTTGAAGCAAGAGACCCAGTACTTC. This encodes CSARAGQLKQETQYF.

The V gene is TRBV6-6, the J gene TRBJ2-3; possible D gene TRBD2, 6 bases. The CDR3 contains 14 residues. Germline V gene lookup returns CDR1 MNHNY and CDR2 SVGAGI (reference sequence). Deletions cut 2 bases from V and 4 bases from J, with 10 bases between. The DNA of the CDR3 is TGTGCCAGCAGTTACCGACTAGGCGCAGATACGCAGTATTTT. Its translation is CASSYRLGADTQYF.

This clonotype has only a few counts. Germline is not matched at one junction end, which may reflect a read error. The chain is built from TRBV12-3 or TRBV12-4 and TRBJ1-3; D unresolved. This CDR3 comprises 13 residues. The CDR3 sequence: CASSRDSGDTIYF. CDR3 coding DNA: TGTGCCAGCAGTCGAGACTCTGGAGACACCATATATTTT.

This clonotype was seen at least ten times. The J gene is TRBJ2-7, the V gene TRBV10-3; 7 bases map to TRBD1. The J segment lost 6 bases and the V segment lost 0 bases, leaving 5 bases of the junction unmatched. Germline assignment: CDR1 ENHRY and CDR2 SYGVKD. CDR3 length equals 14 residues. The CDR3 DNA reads TGTGCCATCAGTGAGTCGTTCAGGGGGACCGAGCAGTACTTC. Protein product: CAISESFRGTEQYF.